This T cell receptor (beta chain) comes out of a study of identical twins (dated by TCRdb to the mid-2010s). About the full investigation: TCR alpha and beta repertoires from monozygotic twins, unrelated adults of various ages and cord blood were deep-sequenced to test whether fetal clonotypes persist. To rule out contamination, replicate twin experiments were performed at different times with different library preparation protocols.

Points on this clonotype: Its recognized antigen is unknown. Nothing much larger sits one base from this clone, and base qualities are not available.

V was cut back by 1 base and J by 2 bases, leaving a gap of 11 bases between them. From a lookup of the germline V gene (reference sequence), CDR1 and CDR2 are DFQATT and SNEGSKA. The CDR3 numbers 14 residues from cysteine through phenylalanine. Only the CDR3 region is kept as DNA, spanning 42 bases read in frame from base 1. Libraries were prepared through 5' RACE. Reads for this sample came from an Illumina HiSeq 2000. Template switching introduced a universal primer binding site; the final cDNA contained a unique molecular identifier, enabling accurate counting of TCR cDNA molecules. Specific primers in the conserved constant-segment region were used to synthesize first-strand cDNA for TCR alpha and beta chains. Each cDNA library was double barcoded, with a SMART-Mk sample barcode plus Illumina barcodes, to control for contamination. Two successive PCR steps introduced TruSeq adapter sequences along with Illumina sample barcodes. TCR alpha and beta cDNA libraries were sequenced on the Illumina HiSeq platform with custom primers. The authors' pipeline ran thus. MiGEC processed the raw reads to extract unique molecular identifiers, while MiXCR was used to determine the CDR3 positions. Recombination models were inferred per individual with the repgenHMM and IGoR tools using an EM algorithm. The analysis of shared clonotypes was done with the tcR package in R, with sharing normalized by the product of cloneset sizes. To study raw recombination free of thymic and clonal selection effects, out-of-frame nonproductive sequences were analyzed. In TCRdb, the public reads were trimmed at Q25 with fastp and aligned with MiXCR, with productive beta chains retained. Every entry covers one CDR3 protein and lists the most common genes and DNA from its rows. These V and J calls rely on TCRdb rather than the paper's analysis. The sample table holds around 1.7 million distinct CDR3 sequences, of which 25% to 35% were seen once. The leading ten clones occupy about 0.27% of the sample.

All donors were healthy Caucasians. On the study overall, not on this receptor specifically: Fewer insertions were carried by abundant cord blood beta clonotypes; a weaker similar trend was observed in young adult naive repertoires, while no such trend was observed in memory repertoires. A weaker excess of twin sharing was found in beta out-of-frame sequences because the signal-to-noise ratio was lowered by fewer shared sequences. Invariant T cells such as MAIT and iNKT could partly confound zero-insertion analyses, although diverse VJ usage argued against such confounding for most clonotypes. Out-of-frame TCR alpha sharing in monozygotic twins was systematically underestimated by recombination models, whereas sharing between unrelated individuals was in agreement with the recombination models. Out-of-frame TCR alpha sequences shared between twins showed an excess of low generation-probability sequences compared with coincidental sharing between unrelated individuals. Because the same donors could not be followed over many years, conclusions were based on cross-sectional statistical analysis.

The rearrangement joined TRBV20-1 to TRBJ2-5; the D gene is perhaps TRBD1, from 5 matching bases. The sample was cord blood. This receptor was identified in a newborn girl in good health. For the CDR3, the sequence is CSARVGALQETQYF. The nucleotide sequence reads TGCAGTGCTAGAGTAGGGGCTTTGCAAGAGACCCAGTACTTC.